The text below deals with one T cell receptor (beta chain). This entry belongs to a study of cytomegalovirus exposure and HLA in healthy donors. Germline CDR1 is SQVTM and CDR2 is ANQGSEA. The CDR3 runs 14 residues. V dropped 6 bases and J dropped 1; count of bases not matched to a gene: 8. This table comes from immunoSEQ multiplex PCR, and its TCRdb copy is limited to in-frame clones, with some not included. The sample lists 110,000 or so clones, more than 70% occurring once. The clonotype comes from a woman between 18 and 29 years old in good health and CMV-seronegative. The source material was PBMCs. J is TRBJ2-5 and V is TRBV29-1, with 7 positions matching TRBD1. CDR3 nucleotide sequence: TGCAGCGTGAACTCGGGACAGTTCCAAGAGACCCAGTACTTC. Amino acid sequence: CSVNSGQFQETQYF. Full variable domain (missing parts from reference TRBV29-1 and TRBJ2-5): SAVISQKPSRDICQRGTSLTIQCQVDSQVTMMFWYRQQPGQSLTLIATANQGSEATYESGFVIDKFPISRPNLTFSTLTVSNMSPEDSSIYLCSVNSGQFQETQYFGPGTRLLVL.